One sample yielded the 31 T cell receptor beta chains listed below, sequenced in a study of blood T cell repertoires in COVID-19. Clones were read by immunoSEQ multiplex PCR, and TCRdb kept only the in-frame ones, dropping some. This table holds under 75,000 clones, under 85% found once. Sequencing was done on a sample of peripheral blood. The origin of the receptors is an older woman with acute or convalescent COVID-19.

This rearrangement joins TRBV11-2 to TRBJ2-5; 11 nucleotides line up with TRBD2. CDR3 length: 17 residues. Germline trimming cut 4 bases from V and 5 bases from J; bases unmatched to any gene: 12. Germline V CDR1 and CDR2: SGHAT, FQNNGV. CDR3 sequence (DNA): TGTGCCAGCAGCTCCGACATTAGCGGGGGGGCTGCGGAGACCCAGTACTTC. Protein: CASSSDISGGAAETQYF.

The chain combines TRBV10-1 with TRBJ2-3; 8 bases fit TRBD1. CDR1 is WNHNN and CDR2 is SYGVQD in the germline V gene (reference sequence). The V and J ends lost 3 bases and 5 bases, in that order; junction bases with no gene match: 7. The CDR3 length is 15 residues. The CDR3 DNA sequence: TGCGCCAGCAGTGAAGGACAGGGCAGGGGAGATACGCAGTATTTT. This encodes CASSEGQGRGDTQYF.

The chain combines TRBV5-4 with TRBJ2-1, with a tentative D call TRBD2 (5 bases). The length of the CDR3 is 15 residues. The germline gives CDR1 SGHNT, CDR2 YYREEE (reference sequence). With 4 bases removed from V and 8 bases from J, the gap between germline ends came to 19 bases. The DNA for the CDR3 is TGTGCCAGCAGCCAAAACCCAACCGGAGGCGATGAGCAGTTCTTC. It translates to CASSQNPTGGDEQFF.

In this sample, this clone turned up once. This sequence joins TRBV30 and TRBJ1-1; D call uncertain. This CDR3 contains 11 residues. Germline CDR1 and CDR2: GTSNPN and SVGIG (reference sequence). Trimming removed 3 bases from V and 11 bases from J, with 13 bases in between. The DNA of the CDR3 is TGTGCCTGGAGGAATGCACTAGGGGCTTTCTTT. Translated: CAWRNALGAFF.

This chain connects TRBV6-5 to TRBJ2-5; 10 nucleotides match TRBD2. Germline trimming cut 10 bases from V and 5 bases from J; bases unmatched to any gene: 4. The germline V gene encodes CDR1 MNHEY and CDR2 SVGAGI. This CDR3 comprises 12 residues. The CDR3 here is CATWGLAETQYF. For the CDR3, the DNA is TGTGCCACCTGGGGACTAGCGGAGACCCAGTACTTC.

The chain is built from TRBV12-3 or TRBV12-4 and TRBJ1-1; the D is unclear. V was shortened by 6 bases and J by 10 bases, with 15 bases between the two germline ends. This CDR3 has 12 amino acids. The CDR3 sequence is CASSQKDRGAFF. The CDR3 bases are TGTGCCAGCAGCCAGAAGGACCGGGGAGCTTTCTTT.

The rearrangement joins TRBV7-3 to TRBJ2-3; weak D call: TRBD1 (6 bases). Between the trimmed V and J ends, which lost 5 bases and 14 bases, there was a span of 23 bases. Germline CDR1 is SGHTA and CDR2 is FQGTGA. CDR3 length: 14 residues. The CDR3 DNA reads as TGTGCCAGCAGCCCCATAACGGGGTATTGGGGGCGGTATTTT. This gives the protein CASSPITGYWGRYF.

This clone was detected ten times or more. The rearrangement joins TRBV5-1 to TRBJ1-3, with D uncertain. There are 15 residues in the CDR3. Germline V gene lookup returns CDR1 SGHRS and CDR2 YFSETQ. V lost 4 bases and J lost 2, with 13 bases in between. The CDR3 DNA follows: TGCGCCAGCAGCAGAAGTCCAGAACCTGGAAACACCATATATTTT. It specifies CASSRSPEPGNTIYF.

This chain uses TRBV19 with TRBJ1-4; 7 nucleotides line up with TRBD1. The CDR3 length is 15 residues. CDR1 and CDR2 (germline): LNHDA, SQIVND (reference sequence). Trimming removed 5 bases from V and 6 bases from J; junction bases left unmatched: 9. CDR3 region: CASSPRQGRDEKLFF. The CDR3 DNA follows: TGTGCCAGTAGTCCCCGACAGGGAAGGGATGAAAAACTGTTTTTT.

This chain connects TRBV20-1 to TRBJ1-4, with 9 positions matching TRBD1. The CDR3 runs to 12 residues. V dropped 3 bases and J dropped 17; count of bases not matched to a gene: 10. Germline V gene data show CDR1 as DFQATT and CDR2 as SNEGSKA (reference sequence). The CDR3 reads CSASKTGTGIFF. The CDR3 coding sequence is TGCAGTGCTAGTAAAACCGGGACAGGGATCTTTTTT.

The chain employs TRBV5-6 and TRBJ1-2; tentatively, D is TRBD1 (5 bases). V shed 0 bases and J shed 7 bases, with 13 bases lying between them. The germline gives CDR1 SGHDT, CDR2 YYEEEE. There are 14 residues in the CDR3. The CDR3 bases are TGTGCCAGCAGCTTGGGTAGGGGTAAGGCTGGCTACACCTTC. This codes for CASSLGRGKAGYTF.

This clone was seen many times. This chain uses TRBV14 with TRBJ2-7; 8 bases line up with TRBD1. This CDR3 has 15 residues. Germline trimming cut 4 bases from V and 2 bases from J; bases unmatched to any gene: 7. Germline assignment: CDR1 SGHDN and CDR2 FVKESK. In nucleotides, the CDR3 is TGTGCCAGCAGCCGCCAGGACAGGGCTCCCTACGAGCAGTACTTC. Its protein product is CASSRQDRAPYEQYF.

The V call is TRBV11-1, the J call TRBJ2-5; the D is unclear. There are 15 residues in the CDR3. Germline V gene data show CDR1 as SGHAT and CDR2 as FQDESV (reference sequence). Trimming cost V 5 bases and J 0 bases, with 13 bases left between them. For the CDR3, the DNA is TGTGCCAGCAGCATCCCCCGGGTCCACCAAGAGACCCAGTACTTC. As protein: CASSIPRVHQETQYF.

The CDR3 reads CASRTEGGQITYEQYF. The CDR3 DNA follows: TGTGCCAGCAGAACTGAGGGGGGACAGATTACCTACGAGCAGTACTTC. The rearrangement uses TRBV11-2 and TRBJ2-7; D is possibly TRBD1 (7 bases). Deletions cut 6 bases from V and 2 bases from J, with 20 bases between. The CDR3 totals 16 residues. Germline V lookup: CDR1 SGHAT, CDR2 FQNNGV.

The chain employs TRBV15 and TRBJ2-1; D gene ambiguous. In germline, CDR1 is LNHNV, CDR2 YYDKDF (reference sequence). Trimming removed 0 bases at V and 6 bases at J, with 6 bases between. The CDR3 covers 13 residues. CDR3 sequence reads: CATSRDSLNEQFF. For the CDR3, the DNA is TGTGCCACCAGCAGAGATTCCCTCAATGAGCAGTTCTTC.

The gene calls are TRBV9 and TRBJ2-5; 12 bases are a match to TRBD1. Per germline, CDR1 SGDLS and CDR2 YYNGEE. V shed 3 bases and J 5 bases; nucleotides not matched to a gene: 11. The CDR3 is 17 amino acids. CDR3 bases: TGTGCCAGCAGCGCCCGCCCCCGGGACAGGGGGCTGGAGACCCAGTACTTC. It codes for CASSARPRDRGLETQYF.

This chain's CDR3 is CASSLQGSNTGELFF. The CDR3 DNA follows: TGCGCCAGCAGCTTGCAGGGCTCGAACACCGGGGAGCTGTTTTTT. The V gene is TRBV5-1, the J gene TRBJ2-2, with a possible D match to TRBD1 (5 bases). Trimming shortened V by 1 base and J by 0 bases, and 7 bases separated the two germline ends. The CDR3 consists of 15 residues. CDR1 SGHRS and CDR2 YFSETQ come from the germline V gene. The entire variable domain, with the rest obtained from reference TRBV5-1 and TRBJ2-2, is as follows: KAGVTQTPRYLIKTRGQQVTLSCSPISGHRSVSWYQQTPGQGLQFLFEYFSETQRNKGNFPGRFSGRQFSNSRSEMNVSTLELGDSALYLCASSLQGSNTGELFFGEGSRLTVL.

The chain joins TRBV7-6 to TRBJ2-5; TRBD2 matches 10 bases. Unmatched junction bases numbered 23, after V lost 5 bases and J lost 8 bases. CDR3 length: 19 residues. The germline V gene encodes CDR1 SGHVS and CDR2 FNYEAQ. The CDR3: CASSAGGASGGQKRDTQYF. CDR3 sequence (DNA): TGTGCCAGCAGCGCTGGGGGGGCTAGCGGGGGACAAAAAAGAGATACCCAGTACTTC.

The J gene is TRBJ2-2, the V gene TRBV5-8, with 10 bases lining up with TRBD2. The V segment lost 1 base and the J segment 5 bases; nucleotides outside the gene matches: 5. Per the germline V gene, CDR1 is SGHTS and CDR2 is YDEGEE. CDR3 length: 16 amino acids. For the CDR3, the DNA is TGTGCCAGCAGCTTGATCCTAGCGGGGGTGACCGGGGAGCTGTTTTTT. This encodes CASSLILAGVTGELFF.

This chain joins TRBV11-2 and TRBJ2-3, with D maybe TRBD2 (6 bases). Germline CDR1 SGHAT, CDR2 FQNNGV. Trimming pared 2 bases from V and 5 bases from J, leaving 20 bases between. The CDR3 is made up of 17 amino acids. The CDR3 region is CASSLSGGAHGGDTQYF. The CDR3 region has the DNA TGTGCCAGCAGCTTATCGGGCGGGGCCCACGGGGGAGATACGCAGTATTTT.

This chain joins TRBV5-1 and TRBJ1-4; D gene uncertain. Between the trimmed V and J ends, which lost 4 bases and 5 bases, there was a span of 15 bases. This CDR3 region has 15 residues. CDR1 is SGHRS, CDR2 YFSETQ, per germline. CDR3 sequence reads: CASSLTTGKNEKLFF. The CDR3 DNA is TGCGCCAGCAGCCTGACGACGGGAAAAAATGAAAAACTGTTTTTT.

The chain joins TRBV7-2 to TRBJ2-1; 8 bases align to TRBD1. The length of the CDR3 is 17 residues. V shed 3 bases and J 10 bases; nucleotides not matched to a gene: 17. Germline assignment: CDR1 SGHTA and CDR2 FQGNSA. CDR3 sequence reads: CASSFSLSPLTGDEQFF. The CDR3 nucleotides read TGTGCCAGCAGCTTTTCCCTTTCCCCACTGACAGGGGACGAGCAGTTCTTC.

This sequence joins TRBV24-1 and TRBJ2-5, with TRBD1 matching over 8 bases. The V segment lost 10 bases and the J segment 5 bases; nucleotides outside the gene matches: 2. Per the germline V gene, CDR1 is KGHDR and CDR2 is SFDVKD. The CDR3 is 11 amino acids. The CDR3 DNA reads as TGTGCCACTAGACAGGGGGAGACCCAGTACTTC. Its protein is CATRQGETQYF.

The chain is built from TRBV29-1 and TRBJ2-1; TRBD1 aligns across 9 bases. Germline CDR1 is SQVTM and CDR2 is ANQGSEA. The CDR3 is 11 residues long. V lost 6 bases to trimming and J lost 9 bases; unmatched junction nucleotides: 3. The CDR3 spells CSVLTGGEQFF. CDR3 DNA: TGCAGCGTCCTGACAGGGGGTGAGCAGTTCTTC.

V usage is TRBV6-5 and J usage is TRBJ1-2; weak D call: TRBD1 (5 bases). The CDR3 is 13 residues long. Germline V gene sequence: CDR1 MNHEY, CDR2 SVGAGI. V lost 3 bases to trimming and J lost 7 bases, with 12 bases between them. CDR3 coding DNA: TGTGCCAGCAGTTATGGGCAGGGCGGTGGCTACACCTTC. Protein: CASSYGQGGGYTF.

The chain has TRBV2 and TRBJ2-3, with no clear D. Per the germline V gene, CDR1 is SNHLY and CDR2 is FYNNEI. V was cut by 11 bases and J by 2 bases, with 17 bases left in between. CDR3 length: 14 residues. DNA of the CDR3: TGTGCCGAGTCATTAGGCGGAGTCACAGATACGCAGTATTTT. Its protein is CAESLGGVTDTQYF.

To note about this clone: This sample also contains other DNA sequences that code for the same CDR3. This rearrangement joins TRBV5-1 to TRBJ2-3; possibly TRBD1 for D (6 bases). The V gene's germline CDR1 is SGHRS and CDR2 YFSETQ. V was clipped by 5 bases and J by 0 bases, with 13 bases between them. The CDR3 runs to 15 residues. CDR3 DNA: TGCGCCAGCAGTTTTACAGGGCTCAGCACAGATACGCAGTATTTT. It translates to CASSFTGLSTDTQYF.

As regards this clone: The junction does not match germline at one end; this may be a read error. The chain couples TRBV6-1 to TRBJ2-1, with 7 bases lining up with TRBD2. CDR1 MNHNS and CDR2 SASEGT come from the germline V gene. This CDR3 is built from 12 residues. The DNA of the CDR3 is TGTGCCAGCAGAGAAGGGAGGGGTGAGCAGTTCTTC. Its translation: CASREGRGEQFF.

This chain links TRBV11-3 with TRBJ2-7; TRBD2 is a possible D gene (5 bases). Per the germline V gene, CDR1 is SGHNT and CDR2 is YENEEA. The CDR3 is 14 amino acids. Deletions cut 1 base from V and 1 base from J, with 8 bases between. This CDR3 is CASSLGAGSYEQYF. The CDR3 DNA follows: TGTGCCAGCAGCTTAGGCGCGGGTTCCTACGAGCAGTACTTC.

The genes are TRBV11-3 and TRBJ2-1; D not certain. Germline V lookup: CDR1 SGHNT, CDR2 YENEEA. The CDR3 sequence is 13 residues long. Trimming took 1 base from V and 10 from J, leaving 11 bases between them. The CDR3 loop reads CASSLVERGEQFF. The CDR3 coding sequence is TGTGCCAGCAGCTTAGTGGAACGCGGCGAGCAGTTCTTC.

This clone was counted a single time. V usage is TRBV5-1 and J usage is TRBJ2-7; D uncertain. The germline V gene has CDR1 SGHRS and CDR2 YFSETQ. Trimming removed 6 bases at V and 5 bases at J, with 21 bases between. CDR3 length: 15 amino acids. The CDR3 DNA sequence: TGCGCCAGCACCCCCGGAGACCCACTGAGCGACGAGCAGTACTTC. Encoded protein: CASTPGDPLSDEQYF.